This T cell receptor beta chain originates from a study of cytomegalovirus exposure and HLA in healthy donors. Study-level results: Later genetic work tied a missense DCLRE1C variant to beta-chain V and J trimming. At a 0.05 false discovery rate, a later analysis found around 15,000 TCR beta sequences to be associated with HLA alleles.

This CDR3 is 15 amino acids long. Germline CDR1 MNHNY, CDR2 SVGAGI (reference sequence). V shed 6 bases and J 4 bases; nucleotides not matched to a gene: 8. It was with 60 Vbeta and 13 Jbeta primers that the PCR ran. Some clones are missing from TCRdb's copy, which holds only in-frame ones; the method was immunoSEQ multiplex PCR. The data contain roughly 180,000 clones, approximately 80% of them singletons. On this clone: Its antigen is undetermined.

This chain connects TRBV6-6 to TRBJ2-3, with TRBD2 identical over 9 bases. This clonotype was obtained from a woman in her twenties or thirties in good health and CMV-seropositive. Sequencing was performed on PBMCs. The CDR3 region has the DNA TGTGCCAGCAGCAAGGGCGGGGGGGCGGCAGATACGCAGTATTTT. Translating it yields CASSKGGGAADTQYF.